A selection of T cell receptor beta chains follows, all from one sample in a study of T cells in Graves' hyperthyroidism and ophthalmopathy. Via MiXCR, TCRdb re-called the multiplex PCR reads, giving one row per CDR3 protein. This table holds 370,000 or so distinct CDR3 sequences, less than 20% found once. Sequences were obtained from blood. The receptors were sampled from a woman under 30 with Graves' hyperthyroidism that later progressed to Graves' ophthalmopathy. Each CDR3 is given with its conserved first and last residue. The D gene is left open where the match is weak. Expanded clones get a size class; other rows say once, few or many, or leave the size out.

j_call	v_call	d_call	clone_size	cdr3_nt	cdr3_aa
TRBJ1-4	TRBV10-3	.	.	TGTGCCATCAGTGATACGGGGGACGGAAAACTGTTTTTT	CAISDTGDGKLFF
TRBJ2-7	TRBV5-1	TRBD1	many	TGCGCCAGCAGCTTGGGGAACAGGGGGGATATCTACGAGCAGTACTTC	CASSLGNRGDIYEQYF
TRBJ2-5	TRBV6-1	TRBD1	many	TGTGCCAGCAGTTACACCGGACAGGTTGGACAAGAGACCCAGTACTTC	CASSYTGQVGQETQYF
TRBJ2-2	TRBV10-3	.	.	TGTGCCATCAGTGATCGTATGGCGAACCCCGGGGAGCTGTTTTTT	CAISDRMANPGELFF
TRBJ2-1	TRBV10-3	.	many	TGTGCCATCAGTGAGCCTCCCGGGACCATCTCCTACAATGAGCAGTTCTTC	CAISEPPGTISYNEQFF
TRBJ2-3	TRBV20-1	.	.	TGCAGTGCTAAGGCGGGGCCAGATACGCAGTATTTT	CSAKAGPDTQYF
TRBJ1-5	TRBV6-1	.	many	TGTGCCAGCAGCCCGCGGGGAGGGAATCAGCCCCAGCATTTT	CASSPRGGNQPQHF
TRBJ1-2	TRBV15	.	many	TGTGCCACCAGCAGTAGGGACAACTACTATGGCTACACCTTC	CATSSRDNYYGYTF
TRBJ2-7	TRBV12-3/TRBV12-4	TRBD2	.	TGTGCCAGCGGTGGGACTAGCGGGGGCTACGAGCAGTACTTC	CASGGTSGGYEQYF
TRBJ2-1	TRBV30	.	.	TGTGCCTGGAATCAACCTGGGGAGCAGTTCTTC	CAWNQPGEQFF
TRBJ1-2	TRBV6-1	.	.	TGTGCCAGCAGTCGCTTGGGACGGAACTATGGCTACACCTTC	CASSRLGRNYGYTF
TRBJ2-4	TRBV20-1	.	few	TGCAGTGCTAAGAAGAGCCGGGACATCCAAAGCATTCAGTACTTC	CSAKKSRDIQSIQYF
TRBJ2-7	TRBV30	TRBD2	many	TGTGCCTGGAGTCTATTCTTGGGACTAGACCAGGCGGAGCAGTACTTC	CAWSLFLGLDQAEQYF
TRBJ2-1	TRBV12-3/TRBV12-4	TRBD2	many	TGTGCCAGCAGCTGGACTAGCGGACCGTCCTACAATGAGCAGTTCTTC	CASSWTSGPSYNEQFF
TRBJ2-1	TRBV5-1	TRBD2	.	TGCGCCAGCAGAGAGCTAGCGGGAGGGAATGTCGATGAGCAGTTCTTC	CASRELAGGNVDEQFF
TRBJ1-4	TRBV7-9	.	many	TGTGCCAGCACCAGCGATACGCCGCCAGGGGCGGATCCCGATAATGAAAAACTGTTTTTT	CASTSDTPPGADPDNEKLFF
TRBJ2-3	TRBV7-2	TRBD1	many	TGTGCCAGCTCAGGGGGCACTCCTATCCACACAGATACGCAGTATTTT	CASSGGTPIHTDTQYF
TRBJ2-3	TRBV27	.	.	TGTGCCAGCCTACCCGCTAGCAGCCCCACAGATACGCAGTATTTT	CASLPASSPTDTQYF
TRBJ2-7	TRBV27	.	.	TGTGCCAGCAGTTTATTCCCATTCCGGGGAGGGGGCTCCTACGAGCAGTACTTC	CASSLFPFRGGGSYEQYF
TRBJ1-2	TRBV28	.	many	TGTGCCAGCAGTTCCTTCATAGCTAACTATGGCTACACCTTC	CASSSFIANYGYTF
TRBJ2-3	TRBV29-1	TRBD2	many	TGCAGCGCCTCCCCATTCTGGGCGGGAGCCACAGATACGCAGTATTTT	CSASPFWAGATDTQYF
TRBJ2-3	TRBV2	.	many	TGTGCCAGCAGTGACCCCCGGGTCCTAAACACAGATACGCAGTATTTT	CASSDPRVLNTDTQYF
TRBJ2-7	TRBV6-5	.	many	TGTGCCAGCAGTTACCCTCGTGGAGCCTGCGAGCAGTACTTC	CASSYPRGACEQYF
TRBJ1-5	TRBV20-1	TRBD1	many	TGCAGTGCTAACACTGACAGGGACAATCAGCCCCAGCATTTT	CSANTDRDNQPQHF
TRBJ2-7	TRBV6-1	TRBD2	.	TGTGCCAGTAGTCCCCCCTTGGGGAGGGCAAGGTACGAGCAGTACTTC	CASSPPLGRARYEQYF
TRBJ2-5	TRBV19	TRBD1	few	TGTGCCAGTAGTATGAATCCTTGGGACAGGGGTGTTCAGACCCAGTACTTC	CASSMNPWDRGVQTQYF
TRBJ2-7	TRBV28	.	many	TGTGCCAGCAGCTCACCGGTAGGGTTCTACGAGCAGTACTTC	CASSSPVGFYEQYF
TRBJ2-6	TRBV4-1	.	few	TGCGCCAGCAGCCAGGCCCTGACAGCATCAGGGGCCAACGTCCTGACTTTC	CASSQALTASGANVLTF
TRBJ2-2	TRBV28	.	many	TGTGCCAGCAGTTTATATAGGACGAACACCGGGGAGCTGTTTTTT	CASSLYRTNTGELFF
TRBJ2-5	TRBV20-1	.	few	TGCAGTGCCGCGGCAGGGGCAGAGACCCAGTACTTC	CSAAAGAETQYF
TRBJ1-1	TRBV29-1	.	many	TGCAGCGTTGCTCCCGTATCTGTGAACACTGAAGCTTTCTTT	CSVAPVSVNTEAFF
TRBJ1-1	TRBV5-1	.	few	TGCGCCAGCAGGGGCGCAGGAAAAGCTTTCTTT	CASRGAGKAFF
TRBJ2-3	TRBV28	TRBD2	many	TGTGCCAGCAGTTTCGGGACTAGCGGGAGCTCCACAGATACGCAGTATTTT	CASSFGTSGSSTDTQYF
TRBJ2-2	TRBV28	.	many	TGTGCCAGCACCAAGGGCCCGGCTTACAGGGATATCACCGGGGAGCTGTTTTTT	CASTKGPAYRDITGELFF
TRBJ2-7	TRBV2	.	many	TGTGCCAGCATGCCAGTCGACAGGCCCTACGAGCAGTACTTC	CASMPVDRPYEQYF
TRBJ2-5	TRBV7-9	.	many	TGTGCCAGCAGCTTTTATGGGCAGTACCAAGAGACCCAGTACTTC	CASSFYGQYQETQYF
TRBJ1-5	TRBV7-2	.	few	TGTGCCAACAGCTTAGTAGGGGTTAGCAATCAGCCCCAGCATTTT	CANSLVGVSNQPQHF
TRBJ2-7	TRBV28	TRBD2	many	TGTGCCAGCAGTACAGACGGACTAGCCCTTAAGGGGTACGAGCAGTACTTC	CASSTDGLALKGYEQYF
TRBJ1-6	TRBV4-1	.	.	TGCGCCAGCAGCCAAGCCCTTCCCAGGGCCTATAATTCACCCCTCCACTTT	CASSQALPRAYNSPLHF
TRBJ1-5	TRBV15	.	.	TGTGCCACCAGCAGAACCTACGACAGAAATAGCAATCAGCCCCAGCATTTT	CATSRTYDRNSNQPQHF
TRBJ1-6	TRBV19	.	.	TGTGCCAGTAGTATTGAATACAGGAGCTCCTATAATTCACCCCTCCACTTT	CASSIEYRSSYNSPLHF
TRBJ2-7	TRBV5-1	.	once	TGCGCCAGCAGCTTGAGGGGGGGGACCTACGAGCAGTACTTC	CASSLRGGTYEQYF
TRBJ2-2	TRBV27	.	few	TGTGCCAGCAGTTTGAGCAGGGACATCACCGGGGAGCTGTTTTTT	CASSLSRDITGELFF
TRBJ2-5	TRBV28	.	many	TGTGCCAGCAGCGTAGCCCCCGTCCAAGAGACCCAGTACTTC	CASSVAPVQETQYF
TRBJ2-2	TRBV28	.	.	TGTGCCAGCAGTTTAATGGGGGCGAACACCGGGGAGCTGTTTTTT	CASSLMGANTGELFF
TRBJ2-3	TRBV7-9	.	.	TGTGCCAGCAGCTTAGACCCGGCGCAGTATTTT	CASSLDPAQYF
TRBJ2-7	TRBV12-3/TRBV12-4	.	.	TGTGCCAGCAGTTTAGCGGGAGTGAAAAACGAGCAGTACTTC	CASSLAGVKNEQYF
TRBJ2-5	TRBV5-1	.	.	TGCGCCAGCAGCTTGGTAGGGGACGAGACCCAGTACTTC	CASSLVGDETQYF
TRBJ1-2	TRBV28	.	many	TGTGCCAGCAGCTTGGGACCGTCCTATGGCTACACCTTC	CASSLGPSYGYTF
TRBJ2-1	TRBV6-9	.	few	TGTGCCAGCAGTTGGCCGGGACCCCCCCTTAGGGATGAGCAGTTCTTC	CASSWPGPPLRDEQFF
TRBJ1-5	TRBV15	.	.	TGTGCCACCAGCAGAGATAACGGACTCAATCAGCCCCAGCATTTT	CATSRDNGLNQPQHF
TRBJ2-3	TRBV15	.	few	TGTGCCACCAACAGAGAAGGGTATACGCAGTATTTT	CATNREGYTQYF
TRBJ2-5	TRBV6-5	TRBD2	.	TGTGCCAGCAGTTACGTACTAGCGGGAGGGCAGGAGACCCAGTACTTC	CASSYVLAGGQETQYF
TRBJ1-4	TRBV20-1	TRBD1	.	TGCAGTGCTGGACAGGGGGCTAGGGGTGAAAAACTGTTTTTT	CSAGQGARGEKLFF